Each of the 2 T cell receptor beta chains below was sequenced from the same sample in a study of cytomegalovirus exposure and HLA in healthy donors. A multiplex PCR was run with 60 Vbeta primers and 13 Jbeta primers. Clones were read by immunoSEQ multiplex PCR, and TCRdb kept only the in-frame ones, dropping some. Seen here are tens of thousands of clones, around four fifths observed once, and the top ten hold about 1.6%. The sequenced sample consisted of PBMCs. The receptors were gathered from a man in his thirties or forties in good health and CMV-seronegative.

CDR3 DNA: TGCAGCGTCAAGGGACTAGCGCTGGAGACCCAGTACTTC. As protein: CSVKGLALETQYF. J is TRBJ2-5 and V is TRBV29-1; TRBD2 agrees at 10 bases. Germline values: CDR1 SQVTM, CDR2 ANQGSEA. This CDR3 spans 13 amino acids. The junction had 6 bases not matched to a gene; V was cut back by 6 bases and J by 5 bases.

CDR3 bases: TGCGCCAGCAGCCGCATCGACAGGGAGGAAAAACTGTTTTTT. Encoded protein: CASSRIDREEKLFF. V usage is TRBV4-3 and J usage is TRBJ1-4, with TRBD1 matching over 7 bases. The CDR3 has 14 residues. Trimming cost V 4 bases and J 8 bases; bases outside gene matches: 7. Germline V gene sequence: CDR1 LGHNA, CDR2 YSLEER.